This is a list of T cell receptor beta chains from one sample in a study of CD8 T cells in ankylosing spondylitis. TCRdb independently ran MiXCR on the 5' RACE reads; one entry per CDR3 protein. The sample holds a few hundred thousand distinct CDR3 sequences; roughly a tenth are singletons and the top ten take about a fifth. The sample was blood, either unsorted or a sorted T cell fraction (not recorded which). The origin of the receptors is a male donor with ankylosing spondylitis or in good health (not recorded which). The CDR3 runs from the conserved cysteine through the conserved F or W. The order of the fields is V gene, CDR3 protein.

>TRBV29-1
CSVDAGGAGNTIYF
>TRBV5-5
CASSSYTGSNQPQHF
>TRBV5-4
CASSSGGSGTDTQYF
>TRBV28
CASSFQLGDTQYF
>TRBV7-9
CASSLIRDRAKNEQFF
>TRBV5-1
CASSLRTDNSPLHF
>TRBV20-1
CSAKLTGSNNQPQHF
>TRBV12-3/TRBV12-4
CASSFGWRTAEAFF
>TRBV5-1
CASSLLAGSFYEQYF
>TRBV24-1
CATSDGGVSGGNNEQFF
>TRBV7-8
CASSFQHPTDTQYF
>TRBV6-2/TRBV6-3
CASKSPRGFGELFF
>TRBV3-1
CASSQDIQVYGYTF
>TRBV20-1
CSARDLARLAGGRNEQFF
>TRBV10-3
CAISDPERGKQETQYF
>TRBV28
CASGPGGPCSYNEQFF
>TRBV6-1
CASRAQGPSNQPQHF
>TRBV7-9
CASSLAREADEQFF
>TRBV28
CASSLVTTSYGYTF
>TRBV7-2
CASSPLLRAGLGETQYF
>TRBV15
CATSRGEGYQPQHF
>TRBV27
CASSPRAGYGYTF
>TRBV24-1
CATSEDSTDTQYF
>TRBV9
CASSGSTGSETQYF
>TRBV7-2
CASSLAWTGNQPQHF
>TRBV10-3
CAISEDRARDTQYF
>TRBV5-1
CASSQGFWNTEAFF